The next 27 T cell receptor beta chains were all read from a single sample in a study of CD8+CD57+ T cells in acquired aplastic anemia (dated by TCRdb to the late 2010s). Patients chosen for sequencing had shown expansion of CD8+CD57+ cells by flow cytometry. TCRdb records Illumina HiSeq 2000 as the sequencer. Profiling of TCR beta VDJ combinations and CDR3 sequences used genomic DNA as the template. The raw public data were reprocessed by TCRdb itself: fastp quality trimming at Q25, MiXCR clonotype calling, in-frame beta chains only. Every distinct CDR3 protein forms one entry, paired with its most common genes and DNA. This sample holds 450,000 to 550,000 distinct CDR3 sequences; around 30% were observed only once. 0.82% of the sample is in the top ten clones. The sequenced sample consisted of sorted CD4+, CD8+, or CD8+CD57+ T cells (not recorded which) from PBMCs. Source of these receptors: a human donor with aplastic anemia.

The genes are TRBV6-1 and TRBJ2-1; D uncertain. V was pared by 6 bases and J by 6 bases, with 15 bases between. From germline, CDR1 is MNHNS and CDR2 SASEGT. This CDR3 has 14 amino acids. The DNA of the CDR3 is TGTGCCAGCAGGGGCATCGGCTATTTCAATGAGCAGTTCTTC. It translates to CASRGIGYFNEQFF.

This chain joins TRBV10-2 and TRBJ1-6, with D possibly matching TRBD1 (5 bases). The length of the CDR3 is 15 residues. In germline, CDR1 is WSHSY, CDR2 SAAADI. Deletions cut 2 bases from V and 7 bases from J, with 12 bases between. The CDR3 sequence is CASSEVRAGNSPLHF. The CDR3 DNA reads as TGCGCCAGCAGTGAGGTTCGGGCAGGGAATTCACCCCTCCACTTT.

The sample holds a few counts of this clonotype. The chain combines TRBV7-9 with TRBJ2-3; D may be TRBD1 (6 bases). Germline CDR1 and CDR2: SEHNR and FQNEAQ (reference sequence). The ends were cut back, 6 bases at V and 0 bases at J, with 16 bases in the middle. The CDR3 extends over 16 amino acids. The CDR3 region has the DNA TGTGCCAGCAGGACACTGGACAGACCAAGCACAGATACGCAGTATTTT. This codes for CASRTLDRPSTDTQYF.

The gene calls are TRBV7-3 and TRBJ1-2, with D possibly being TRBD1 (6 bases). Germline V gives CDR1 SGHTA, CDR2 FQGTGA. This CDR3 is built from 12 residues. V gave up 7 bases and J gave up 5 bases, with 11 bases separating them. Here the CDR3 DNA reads TGTGCCAGCACCCAGGACAGTTATGGCTACACCTTC. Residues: CASTQDSYGYTF.

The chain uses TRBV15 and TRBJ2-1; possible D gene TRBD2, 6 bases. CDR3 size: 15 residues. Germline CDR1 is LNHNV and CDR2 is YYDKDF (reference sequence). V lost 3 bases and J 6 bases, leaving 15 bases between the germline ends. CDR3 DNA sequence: TGTGCCACCAGCAGGGAATCGGGAGCTAGCAATGAGCAGTTCTTC. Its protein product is CATSRESGASNEQFF.

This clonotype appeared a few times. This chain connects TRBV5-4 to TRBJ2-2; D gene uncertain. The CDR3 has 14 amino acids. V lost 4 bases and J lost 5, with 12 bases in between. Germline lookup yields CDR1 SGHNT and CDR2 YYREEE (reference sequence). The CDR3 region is CASSRERWTGELFF. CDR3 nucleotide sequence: TGTGCCAGCAGCCGTGAACGATGGACCGGGGAGCTGTTTTTT. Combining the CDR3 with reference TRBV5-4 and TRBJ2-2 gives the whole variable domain ETGVTQSPTHLIKTRGQQVTLRCSSQSGHNTVSWYQQALGQGPQFIFQYYREEENGRGNFPPRFSGLQFPNYSSELNVNALELDDSALYLCASSRERWTGELFFGEGSRLTVL.

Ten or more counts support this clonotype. The CDR3 region is CASSQYGTGLNYGYTF. CDR3 coding DNA: TGCGCCAGCAGCCAATACGGGACAGGGCTAAACTATGGCTACACCTTC. This chain links TRBV4-3 with TRBJ1-2, with 9 bases aligning to TRBD1. The germline CDR1 and CDR2 sequences are LGHNA and YSLEER. After removal of 2 bases from V and 2 bases from J, the junction contained 6 bases not matched to a gene. The CDR3 contains 16 residues.

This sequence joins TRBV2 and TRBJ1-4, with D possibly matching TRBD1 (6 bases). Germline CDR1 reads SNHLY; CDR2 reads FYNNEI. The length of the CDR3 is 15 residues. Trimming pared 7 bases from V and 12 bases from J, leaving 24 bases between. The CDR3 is CASTGRTPGKGELFF. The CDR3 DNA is TGTGCCAGCACCGGAAGAACTCCCGGGAAGGGGGAACTGTTTTTT. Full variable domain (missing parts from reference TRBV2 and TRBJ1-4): EPEVTQTPSHQVTQMGQEVILRCVPISNHLYFYWYRQILGQKVEFLVSFYNNEISEKSEIFDDQFSVERPDGSNFTLKIRSTKLEDSAMYFCASTGRTPGKGELFFGSGTQLSVL.

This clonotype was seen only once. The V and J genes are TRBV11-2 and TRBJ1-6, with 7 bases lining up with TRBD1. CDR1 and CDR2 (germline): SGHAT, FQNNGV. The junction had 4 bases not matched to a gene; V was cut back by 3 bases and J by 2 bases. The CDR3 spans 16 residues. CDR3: CASSFWGQTYNSPLHF. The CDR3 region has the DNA TGTGCCAGCAGCTTCTGGGGACAGACCTATAATTCACCCCTCCACTTT.

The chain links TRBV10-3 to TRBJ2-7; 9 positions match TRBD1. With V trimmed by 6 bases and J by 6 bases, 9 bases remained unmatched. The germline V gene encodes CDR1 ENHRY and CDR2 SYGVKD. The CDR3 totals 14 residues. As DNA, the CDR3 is TGTGCCATCAGGAGGACAGGGGCTGAGGTCGAGCAGTACTTC. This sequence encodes CAIRRTGAEVEQYF.

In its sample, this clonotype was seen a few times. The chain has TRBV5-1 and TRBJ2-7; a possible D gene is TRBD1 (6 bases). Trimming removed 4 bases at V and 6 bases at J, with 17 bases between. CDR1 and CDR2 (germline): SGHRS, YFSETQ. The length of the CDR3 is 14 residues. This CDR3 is CASSTGTGFGEQYF. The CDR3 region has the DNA TGCGCCAGCAGCACCGGAACAGGGTTCGGCGAGCAGTACTTC.

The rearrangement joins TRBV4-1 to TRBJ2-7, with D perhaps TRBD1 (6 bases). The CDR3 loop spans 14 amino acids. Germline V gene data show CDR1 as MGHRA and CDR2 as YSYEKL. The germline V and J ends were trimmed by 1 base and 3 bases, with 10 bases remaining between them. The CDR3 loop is CASSQVQGFYEQYF. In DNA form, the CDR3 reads TGCGCCAGCAGCCAAGTACAGGGTTTCTACGAGCAGTACTTC.

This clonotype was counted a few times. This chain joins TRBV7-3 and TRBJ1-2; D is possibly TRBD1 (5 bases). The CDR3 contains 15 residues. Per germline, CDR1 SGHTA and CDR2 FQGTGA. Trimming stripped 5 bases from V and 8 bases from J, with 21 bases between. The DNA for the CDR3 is TGTGCCAGCAGCAGGGAATCATGGGCAGGGATCGGCTACACCTTC. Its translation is CASSRESWAGIGYTF.

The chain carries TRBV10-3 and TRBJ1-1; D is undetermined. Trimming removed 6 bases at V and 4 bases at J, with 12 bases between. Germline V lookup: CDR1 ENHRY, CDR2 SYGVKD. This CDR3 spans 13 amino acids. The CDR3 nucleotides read TGTGCCATCAGGCAAACAGTGGGCACTGAAGCTTTCTTT. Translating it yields CAIRQTVGTEAFF.

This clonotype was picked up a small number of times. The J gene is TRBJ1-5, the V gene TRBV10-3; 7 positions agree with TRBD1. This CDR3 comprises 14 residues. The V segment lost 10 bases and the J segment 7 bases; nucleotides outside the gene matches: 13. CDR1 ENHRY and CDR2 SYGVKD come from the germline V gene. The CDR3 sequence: CASSPDRFQQPQHF. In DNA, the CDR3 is TGTGCCAGCAGCCCGGACAGGTTCCAACAGCCCCAGCATTTT.

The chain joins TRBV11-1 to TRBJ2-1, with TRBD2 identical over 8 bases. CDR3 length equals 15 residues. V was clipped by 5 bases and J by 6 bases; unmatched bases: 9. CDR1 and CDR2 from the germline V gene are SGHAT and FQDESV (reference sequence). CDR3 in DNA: TGTGCCAGCAGCCGAGCGGGGGCTCTTAGCAATGAGCAGTTCTTC. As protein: CASSRAGALSNEQFF.

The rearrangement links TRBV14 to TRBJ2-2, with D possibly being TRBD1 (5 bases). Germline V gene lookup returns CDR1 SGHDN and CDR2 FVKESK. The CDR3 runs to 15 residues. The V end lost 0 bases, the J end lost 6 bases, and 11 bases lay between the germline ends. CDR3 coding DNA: TGTGCCAGCAGCCAAGATTTTTTGGGGCCCGGGGAGCTGTTTTTT. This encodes CASSQDFLGPGELFF. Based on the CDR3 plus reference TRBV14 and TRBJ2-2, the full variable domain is EAGVTQFPSHSVIEKGQTVTLRCDPISGHDNLYWYRRVMGKEIKFLLHFVKESKQDESGMPNNRFLAERTGGTYSTLKVQPAELEDSGVYFCASSQDFLGPGELFFGEGSRLTVL.

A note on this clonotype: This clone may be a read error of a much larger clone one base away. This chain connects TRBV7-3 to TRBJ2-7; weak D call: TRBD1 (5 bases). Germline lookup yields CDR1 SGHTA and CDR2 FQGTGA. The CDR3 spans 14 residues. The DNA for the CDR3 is TGTGCCAGCGGCTTAATGCAGGGCCCCTACGAGCAGTACTTC. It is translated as CASGLMQGPYEQYF.

The CDR3 DNA sequence: TGTGCCACCCAGGGGACCAATCAGCCCCAGCATTTT. Encoded protein: CATQGTNQPQHF. The gene calls are TRBV24-1 and TRBJ1-5; D possibly corresponds to TRBD1 (6 bases). V was shortened by 9 bases and J by 3 bases, with 8 bases between the two germline ends. Looked up from germline, CDR1 is KGHDR and CDR2 is SFDVKD. CDR3 length: 12 residues.

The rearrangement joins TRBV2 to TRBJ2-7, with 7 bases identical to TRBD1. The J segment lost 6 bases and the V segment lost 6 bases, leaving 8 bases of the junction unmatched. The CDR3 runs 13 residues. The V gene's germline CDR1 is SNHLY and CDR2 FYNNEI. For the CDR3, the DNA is TGTGCCAGCAGCTTAGACAGGGCCCGCGAGCAGTACTTC. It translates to CASSLDRAREQYF. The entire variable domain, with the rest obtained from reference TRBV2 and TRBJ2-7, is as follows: EPEVTQTPSHQVTQMGQEVILRCVPISNHLYFYWYRQILGQKVEFLVSFYNNEISEKSEIFDDQFSVERPDGSNFTLKIRSTKLEDSAMYFCASSLDRAREQYFGPGTRLTVT.

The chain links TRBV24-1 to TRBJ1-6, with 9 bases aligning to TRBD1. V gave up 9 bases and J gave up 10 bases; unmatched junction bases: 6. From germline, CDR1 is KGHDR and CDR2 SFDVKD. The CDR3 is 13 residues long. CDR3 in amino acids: CATAGTGWSPLHF. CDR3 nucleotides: TGTGCCACCGCCGGGACAGGGTGGTCACCCCTCCACTTT.

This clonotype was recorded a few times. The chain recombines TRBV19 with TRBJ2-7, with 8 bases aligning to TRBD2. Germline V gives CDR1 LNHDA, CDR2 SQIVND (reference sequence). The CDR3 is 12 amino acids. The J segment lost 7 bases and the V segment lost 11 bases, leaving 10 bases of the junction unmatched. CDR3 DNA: TGTGCCTCTTCGCGGGGGGTTGAAGAGCAGTACTTC. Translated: CASSRGVEEQYF.

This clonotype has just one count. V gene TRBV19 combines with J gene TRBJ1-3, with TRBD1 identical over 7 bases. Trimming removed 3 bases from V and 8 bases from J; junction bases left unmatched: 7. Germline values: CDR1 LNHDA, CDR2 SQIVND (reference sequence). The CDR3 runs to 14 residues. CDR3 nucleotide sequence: TGTGCCAGTAGTATCGGGACAGCCCTATACACCATATATTTT. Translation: CASSIGTALYTIYF.

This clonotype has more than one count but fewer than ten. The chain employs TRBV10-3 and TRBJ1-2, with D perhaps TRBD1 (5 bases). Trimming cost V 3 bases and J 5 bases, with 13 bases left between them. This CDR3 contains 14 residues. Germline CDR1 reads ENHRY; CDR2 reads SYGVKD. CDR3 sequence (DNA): TGTGCCATCAGTGAAGGGGCCGGAATTTATGGCTACACCTTC. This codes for CAISEGAGIYGYTF.

The CDR3, as DNA: TGTGCCATCAGGCAGGGAGGCACAGATACGCAGTATTTT. It specifies CAIRQGGTDTQYF. The chain carries TRBV10-3 and TRBJ2-3; D possibly matches TRBD1 or TRBD2 (5 bases each). The germline V and J ends were trimmed by 6 bases and 1 base, with 8 bases remaining between them. The CDR3 is 13 amino acids. Germline CDR1 and CDR2: ENHRY and SYGVKD.

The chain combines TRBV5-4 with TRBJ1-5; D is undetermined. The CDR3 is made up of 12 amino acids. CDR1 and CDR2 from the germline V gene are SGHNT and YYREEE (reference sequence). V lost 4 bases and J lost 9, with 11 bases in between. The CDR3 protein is CASSTDSGPQHF. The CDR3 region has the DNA TGTGCCAGCAGCACCGACTCCGGGCCCCAGCATTTT.

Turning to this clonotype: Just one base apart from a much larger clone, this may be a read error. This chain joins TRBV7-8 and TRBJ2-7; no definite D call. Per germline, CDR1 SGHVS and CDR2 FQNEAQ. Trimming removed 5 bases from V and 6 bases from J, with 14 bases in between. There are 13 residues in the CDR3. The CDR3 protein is CASSQASPCEQYF. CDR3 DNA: TGTGCCAGCAGCCAAGCCAGCCCCTGCGAGCAGTACTTC.